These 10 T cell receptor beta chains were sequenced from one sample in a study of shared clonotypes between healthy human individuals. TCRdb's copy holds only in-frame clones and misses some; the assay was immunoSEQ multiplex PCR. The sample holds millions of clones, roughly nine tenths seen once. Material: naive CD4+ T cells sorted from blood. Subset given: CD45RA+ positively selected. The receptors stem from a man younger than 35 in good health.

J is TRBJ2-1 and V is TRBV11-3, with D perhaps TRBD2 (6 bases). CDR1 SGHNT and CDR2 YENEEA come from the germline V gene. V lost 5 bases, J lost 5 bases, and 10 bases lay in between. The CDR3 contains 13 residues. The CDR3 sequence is CASSQWRDNEQFF. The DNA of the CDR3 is TGTGCCAGCAGCCAGTGGAGGGACAATGAGCAGTTCTTC. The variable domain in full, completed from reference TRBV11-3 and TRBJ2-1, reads EAGVVQSPRYKIIEKKQPVAFWCNPISGHNTLYWYLQNLGQGPELLIRYENEEAVDDSQLPKDRFSAERLKGVDSTLKIQPAELGDSAVYLCASSQWRDNEQFFGPGTRLTVL.

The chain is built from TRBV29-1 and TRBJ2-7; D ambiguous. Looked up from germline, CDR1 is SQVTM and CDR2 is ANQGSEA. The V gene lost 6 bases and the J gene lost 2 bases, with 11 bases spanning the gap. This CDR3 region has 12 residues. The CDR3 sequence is CSVSSRPYEQYF. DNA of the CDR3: TGCAGCGTAAGTTCGCGCCCCTACGAGCAGTACTTC.

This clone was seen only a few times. Here the CDR3 reads CASSRRTGGIQYF. CDR3 in DNA: TGTGCCAGCAGCCGAAGGACAGGGGGAATTCAGTACTTC. This chain links TRBV7-3 with TRBJ2-4, with 10 bases fitting TRBD1. Germline V gives CDR1 SGHTA, CDR2 FQGTGA. With V trimmed by 5 bases and J by 10 bases, 5 bases remained unmatched. This CDR3 contains 13 residues.

The CDR3: CASSESMLAGRVQETQYF. The CDR3 region has the DNA TGCGCCAGCAGTGAGTCGATGTTAGCGGGTAGGGTCCAAGAGACCCAGTACTTC. This rearrangement joins TRBV10-2 to TRBJ2-5; 7 bases agree with TRBD2. The CDR3 is 18 residues long. V lost 0 bases to trimming and J lost 1 base; unmatched junction nucleotides: 11. Per the germline V gene, CDR1 is WSHSY and CDR2 is SAAADI.

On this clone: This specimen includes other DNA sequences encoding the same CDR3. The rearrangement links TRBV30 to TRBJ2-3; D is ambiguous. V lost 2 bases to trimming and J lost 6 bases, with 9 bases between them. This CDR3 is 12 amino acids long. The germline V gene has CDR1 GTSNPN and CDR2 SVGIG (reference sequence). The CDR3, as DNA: TGTGCCTGGAGTCCTACCGGGGATACGCAGTATTTT. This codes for CAWSPTGDTQYF.

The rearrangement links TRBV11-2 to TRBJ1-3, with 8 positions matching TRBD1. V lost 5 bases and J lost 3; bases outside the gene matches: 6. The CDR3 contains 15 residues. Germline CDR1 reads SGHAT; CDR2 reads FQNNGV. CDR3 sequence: CASSPGDRHGNTIYF. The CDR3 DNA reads TGTGCCAGCAGCCCCGGGGACAGGCATGGAAACACCATATATTTT.

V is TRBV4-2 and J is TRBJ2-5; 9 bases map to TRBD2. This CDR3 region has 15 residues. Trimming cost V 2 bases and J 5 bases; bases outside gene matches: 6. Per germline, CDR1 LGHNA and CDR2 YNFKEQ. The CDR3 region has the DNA TGTGCCAGCAGCCAATCGCGGGGGGGCTTCGAGACCCAGTACTTC. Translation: CASSQSRGGFETQYF.

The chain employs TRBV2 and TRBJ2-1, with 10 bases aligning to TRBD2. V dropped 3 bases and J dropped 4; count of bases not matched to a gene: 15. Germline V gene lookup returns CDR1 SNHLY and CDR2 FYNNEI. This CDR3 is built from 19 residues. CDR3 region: CASSDYYRTSGSLYNEQFF. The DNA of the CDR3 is TGTGCCAGCAGTGACTATTATAGGACTAGCGGAAGTCTTTACAATGAGCAGTTCTTC.

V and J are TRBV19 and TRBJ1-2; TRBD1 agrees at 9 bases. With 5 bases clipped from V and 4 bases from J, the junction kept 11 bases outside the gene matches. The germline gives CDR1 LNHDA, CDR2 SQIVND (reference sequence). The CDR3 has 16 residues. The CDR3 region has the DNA TGTGCCAGTAGTCCGGGACAGGGATTCATGGGCTATGGCTACACCTTC. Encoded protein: CASSPGQGFMGYGYTF.

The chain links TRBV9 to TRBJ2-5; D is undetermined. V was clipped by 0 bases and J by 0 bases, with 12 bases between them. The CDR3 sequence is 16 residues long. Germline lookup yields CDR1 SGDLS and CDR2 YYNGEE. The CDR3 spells CASSVDGVRYQETQYF. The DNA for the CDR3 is TGTGCCAGCAGCGTAGATGGGGTTCGTTACCAAGAGACCCAGTACTTC.